This T cell receptor (beta chain) appears in the sequencing data of a study of identical twins. Study-wide results and caveats: Modeled out-of-frame TCR alpha sharing in monozygotic twins fell below observed levels. Conclusions came from cross-sectional statistical analysis, not from following the same donors. Out-of-frame alpha sequences common to twins were enriched for low generation probability.

One entry per CDR3 protein results from TCRdb running MiXCR on the 5' RACE reads. The table includes some 330,000 distinct CDR3 sequences, 9% to 10% detected once. Of note for this clonotype: Its antigen remains unknown.

Healthy Caucasian donors formed the entire cohort. This TCR came from a woman aged 50 to 65 in good health. Sequencing was performed on naive T cells sorted from blood.

CDR3 coding DNA: TGTGCCAGCATTATTGACAGGGGGGGCACTGAAGCTTTCTTT. Amino acids: CASIIDRGGTEAFF. V gene TRBV11-2 combines with J gene TRBJ1-1; 9 bases line up with TRBD1. In germline, CDR1 is SGHAT, CDR2 FQNNGV. V was clipped by 7 bases and J by 4 bases; unmatched bases: 7. The CDR3 is made up of 14 amino acids.